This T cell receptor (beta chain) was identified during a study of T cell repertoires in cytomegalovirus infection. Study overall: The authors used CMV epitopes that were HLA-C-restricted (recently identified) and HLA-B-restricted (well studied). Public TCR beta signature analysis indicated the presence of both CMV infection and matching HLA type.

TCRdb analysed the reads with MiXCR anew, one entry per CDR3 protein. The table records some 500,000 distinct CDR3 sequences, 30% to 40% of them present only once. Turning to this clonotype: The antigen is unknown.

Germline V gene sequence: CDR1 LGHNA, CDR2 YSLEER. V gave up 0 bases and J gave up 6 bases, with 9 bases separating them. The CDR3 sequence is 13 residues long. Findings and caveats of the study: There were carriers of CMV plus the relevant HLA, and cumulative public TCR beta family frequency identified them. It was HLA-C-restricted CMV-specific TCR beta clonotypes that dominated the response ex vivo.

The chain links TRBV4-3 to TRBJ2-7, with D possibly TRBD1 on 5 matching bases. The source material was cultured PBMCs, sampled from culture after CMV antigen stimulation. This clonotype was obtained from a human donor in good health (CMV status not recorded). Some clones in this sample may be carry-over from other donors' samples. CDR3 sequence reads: CASSQDQGGEQYF. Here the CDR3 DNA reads TGCGCCAGCAGCCAAGATCAGGGTGGCGAGCAGTACTTC.